One and the same sample provided the 22 T cell receptor beta chains below, sequenced in a study of identical twins. TCRdb redid the calling of the 5' RACE reads with MiXCR, one entry per CDR3 protein. The table has 690,000 or so distinct CDR3 sequences, 8.5% to 9% seen once; the top ten hold around 0.98%. The data also belong to a second study, concerning yellow fever vaccine responses in identical twins.

The material sequenced was PBMCs. Source of these receptors: a woman under 30 in good health.

The V gene is TRBV11-2, the J gene TRBJ1-1; tentative D call: TRBD1 (5 bases). The V gene's germline CDR1 is SGHAT and CDR2 FQNNGV. The ends were cut back, 5 bases at V and 8 bases at J, with 15 bases in the middle. This CDR3 has 13 residues. The CDR3 sequence is CASSESRPGEAFF. CDR3 sequence (DNA): TGTGCCAGCAGCGAAAGCCGGCCAGGGGAAGCTTTCTTT.

There are a few counts of this clonotype. This chain connects TRBV5-1 to TRBJ2-7, with TRBD2 matching 7 bases. The CDR3 has 15 amino acids. CDR1 and CDR2 from the germline V gene are SGHRS and YFSETQ. The V gene end was trimmed by 0 bases and the J gene end by 2 bases; junction bases not matched to a gene: 5. This CDR3 reads CASSLAPGGTYEQYF. In DNA, the CDR3 is TGCGCCAGCAGCTTGGCTCCGGGGGGTACCTACGAGCAGTACTTC.

This clonotype was found many times. V and J are TRBV28 and TRBJ2-3, with 7 positions matching TRBD1. Germline assignment: CDR1 MDHEN and CDR2 SYDVKM. This CDR3 comprises 15 residues. The J segment lost 2 bases and the V segment lost 5 bases, leaving 7 bases of the junction unmatched. CDR3 residues: CASSLRQGLTDTQYF. The DNA of the CDR3 is TGTGCCAGCAGTCTCAGACAGGGCCTCACAGATACGCAGTATTTT.

DNA of the CDR3: TGTGCCAGCAGCCTCCCCCAGGGGGCCGGGGAGCTGTTTTTT. This sequence encodes CASSLPQGAGELFF. V and J are TRBV5-5 and TRBJ2-2; 7 nucleotides line up with TRBD1. This CDR3 is 14 amino acids long. The V gene end was trimmed by 4 bases and the J gene end by 6 bases; junction bases not matched to a gene: 6. Germline V gene lookup returns CDR1 SGHKS and CDR2 YYEKEE (reference sequence).

Ten or more counts support this clonotype. The genes are TRBV15 and TRBJ2-7, with D possibly matching TRBD2 (6 bases). There are 12 residues in the CDR3. CDR1 is LNHNV, CDR2 YYDKDF, per germline (reference sequence). V dropped 5 bases and J dropped 2 bases, with 7 bases sitting between them. CDR3 residues: CATSAGTYEQYF. In DNA, the CDR3 is TGTGCCACCAGCGCGGGGACCTACGAGCAGTACTTC.

This sequence joins TRBV7-9 and TRBJ2-2; D is ambiguous. Germline lookup yields CDR1 SEHNR and CDR2 FQNEAQ (reference sequence). This CDR3 has 15 amino acids. V dropped 1 base and J dropped 0 bases, with 6 bases sitting between them. CDR3 coding DNA: TGTGCCAGCAGCTTAGTATCAGCGAACACCGGGGAGCTGTTTTTT. Amino acids: CASSLVSANTGELFF.

The chain carries TRBV5-1 and TRBJ2-7, with a weak D call TRBD2 (6 bases). Germline V gene data show CDR1 as SGHRS and CDR2 as YFSETQ. This CDR3 has 13 residues. With 6 bases removed from V and 2 bases from J, the gap between germline ends came to 12 bases. In nucleotides, the CDR3 is TGCGCCAGCATGGGGGGAAAGACCTACGAGCAGTACTTC. This translates into CASMGGKTYEQYF.

This clonotype came up many times. V gene TRBV5-1 combines with J gene TRBJ1-4; 7 nucleotides align to TRBD1. The CDR3 is 14 amino acids. J gave up 7 bases and V 0 bases, and 3 bases lay outside the gene matches. Germline lookup yields CDR1 SGHRS and CDR2 YFSETQ. CDR3 DNA: TGCGCCAGCAGCTTGGAAGGGGGCAGTGAAAAACTGTTTTTT. Translated, it gives CASSLEGGSEKLFF.

The chain combines TRBV12-3 or TRBV12-4 with TRBJ1-5, with D possibly matching TRBD1 (6 bases). CDR3 length: 13 residues. Trimming removed 5 bases at V and 6 bases at J, with 11 bases between. In DNA form, the CDR3 reads TGTGCCAGCAGTCCACAGGGATTTCAGCCCCAGCATTTT. This translates into CASSPQGFQPQHF.

In its sample, this clonotype was seen a few times. This rearrangement joins TRBV10-3 to TRBJ2-7; tentative D call: TRBD1 (6 bases). Germline V CDR1 and CDR2: ENHRY, SYGVKD. Trimming took 3 bases from V and 0 from J, leaving 15 bases between them. The CDR3 covers 16 residues. CDR3 nucleotides: TGTGCCATCAGTGATACCAAACAGGGAAGCTCCTACGAGCAGTACTTC. Translating it yields CAISDTKQGSSYEQYF.

This clonotype came up a few times. The chain carries TRBV20-1 and TRBJ2-1; D tentatively fits TRBD1 or TRBD2 (5 bases each). V shed 7 bases and J shed 4 bases, with 20 bases lying between them. Germline V lookup: CDR1 DFQATT, CDR2 SNEGSKA (reference sequence). The CDR3 contains 15 residues. CDR3 sequence reads: CSVKDGHGVYNEQFF. The CDR3 region has the DNA TGCAGTGTAAAGGACGGACACGGGGTTTACAATGAGCAGTTCTTC.

This clonotype showed up just a few times. The V call is TRBV4-3, the J call TRBJ2-5, with TRBD1 matching over 8 bases. The CDR3 sequence is 17 residues long. Per germline, CDR1 LGHNA and CDR2 YSLEER. V lost 0 bases, J lost 4 bases, and 10 bases stayed unmatched. The DNA for the CDR3 is TGCGCCAGCAGCCAAGAGTCCCAGGGGGCAGGAGTAGAGACCCAGTACTTC. It codes for CASSQESQGAGVETQYF.

The chain recombines TRBV3-1 with TRBJ2-4; no clear D gene. V dropped 1 base and J dropped 15 bases, with 19 bases sitting between them. This CDR3 is 14 amino acids long. CDR1 LGHDT and CDR2 YNNKEL come from the germline V gene (reference sequence). The CDR3 sequence: CASSQVPADGRRYF. The CDR3 bases are TGTGCCAGCAGCCAAGTGCCCGCCGACGGGCGGAGGTACTTC.

This clonotype turned up a few times. The chain joins TRBV3-1 to TRBJ1-2; unclear D gene. The germline V gene has CDR1 LGHDT and CDR2 YNNKEL (reference sequence). V lost 0 bases and J 5 bases, leaving 13 bases between the germline ends. The CDR3 runs to 15 residues. The CDR3 sequence: CASSQDLARSYGYTF. Here the CDR3 DNA reads TGTGCCAGCAGCCAAGATTTAGCGCGGTCGTATGGCTACACCTTC.

This clonotype was detected ten times or more. The genes are TRBV12-3 or TRBV12-4 and TRBJ2-4; 10 bases line up with TRBD1. J gave up 7 bases and V 5 bases, and 8 bases lay outside the gene matches. This CDR3 contains 15 residues. The chain's CDR3 is CASSLRQGAQNIQYF. CDR3 bases: TGTGCCAGCAGTCTTCGACAGGGGGCGCAGAACATTCAGTACTTC.

The gene calls are TRBV5-1 and TRBJ2-5; a weak D match, TRBD1 (6 bases). Trimming removed 4 bases from V and 0 bases from J, with 7 bases in between. Per germline, CDR1 SGHRS and CDR2 YFSETQ. The CDR3 is 13 amino acids. The CDR3 here is CASSPGDQETQYF. DNA for the CDR3: TGCGCCAGCAGCCCAGGGGACCAAGAGACCCAGTACTTC.

This clonotype was recorded many times. The CDR3 sequence is CASSLTDSGNTIYF. The DNA for the CDR3 is TGTGCCAGCAGTTTGACAGACTCTGGAAACACCATATATTTT. V gene TRBV6-5 combines with J gene TRBJ1-3; the D gene is possibly TRBD1 (5 bases). The CDR3 loop spans 14 amino acids. In germline, CDR1 is MNHEY, CDR2 SVGAGI. V was pared by 4 bases and J by 0 bases, with 7 bases between.

V is TRBV12-3 or TRBV12-4 and J is TRBJ2-2, with TRBD2 matching 12 bases. J gave up 4 bases and V 6 bases, and 3 bases lay outside the gene matches. The CDR3 contains 15 residues. CDR3 amino acids: CASSLTSGGTGELFF. The CDR3 DNA follows: TGTGCCAGCAGCTTGACTAGCGGGGGCACCGGGGAGCTGTTTTTT.

This clonotype showed up just a few times. V and J are TRBV15 and TRBJ2-5; TRBD2 agrees at 9 bases. Germline-derived CDR1 and CDR2 are LNHNV and YYDKDF (reference sequence). J was trimmed by 5 bases and V by 2 bases; bases with no gene match: 12. The CDR3 extends over 17 amino acids. CDR3 sequence: CATSRIGLAGPQETQYF. The CDR3, as DNA: TGTGCCACCAGCAGAATAGGCCTAGCGGGGCCACAGGAGACCCAGTACTTC.

This clonotype has more than one count but fewer than ten. This chain connects TRBV6-5 to TRBJ2-7; 10 nucleotides agree with TRBD1. The V segment lost 0 bases and the J segment 4 bases; nucleotides outside the gene matches: 6. Germline V gene data show CDR1 as MNHEY and CDR2 as SVGAGI. The CDR3 runs to 16 residues. CDR3 loop: CASSYSGTGVSYEQYF. The CDR3 DNA is TGTGCCAGCAGTTACTCCGGGACAGGGGTATCTTACGAGCAGTACTTC.

Only a few counts were recorded for this clonotype. The chain recombines TRBV20-1 with TRBJ2-1, with D perhaps assigned TRBD1 or TRBD2 (5 bases each). This CDR3 is built from 18 residues. Germline V gene data show CDR1 as DFQATT and CDR2 as SNEGSKA (reference sequence). V was trimmed by 0 bases and J by 0 bases, leaving 18 bases between them. The CDR3 DNA reads TGCAGTGCTAGAGATCTAGGGGCATTAGCGTTCTCCTACAATGAGCAGTTCTTC. The encoded protein is CSARDLGALAFSYNEQFF.

This clonotype was counted a few times. The chain couples TRBV4-3 to TRBJ2-1; either TRBD1 or TRBD2 may supply D (6 bases each). Germline V CDR1 and CDR2: LGHNA, YSLEER. The CDR3 spans 18 residues. The V end lost 1 base, the J end lost 1 base, and 17 bases lay between the germline ends. The DNA of the CDR3 is TGCGCCAGCAGCCAAGCTCCACGGGGGCGGACATCCTACAATGAGCAGTTCTTC. Translated, it gives CASSQAPRGRTSYNEQFF.